Below, one T cell receptor beta chain is given with its context. The data were taken from a study of blood T cell repertoires in COVID-19. Participant ages covered roughly 18 to 89 years across 24 US areas. The study assigned cohorts using participant-reported clinical history. Under the authors' procedure: By means of reference gene primer amplification, nucleated cell counts were estimated. TCRdb's table, derived via immunoSEQ multiplex PCR, lists solely in-frame clones and lacks some. V, J and clone size reflect that table, while D and trimming were determined from the DNA. The table includes about 250,000 clones, roughly 85% detected once. The V end lost 0 bases, the J end lost 8 bases, and 14 bases lay between the germline ends. The CDR3 has 15 amino acids. Germline lookup yields CDR1 KGHSH and CDR2 LQKENI.

Sequencing input: PBMCs or T cells enriched from blood (not recorded which). The receptor was derived from a woman in her fifties or sixties with acute COVID-19. V gene TRBV18 combines with J gene TRBJ2-1, with D possibly TRBD2 on 6 matching bases. Here the CDR3 DNA reads TGTGCCAGCTCACCACCGTACACGGGACTCGATGAGCAGTTCTTC. Translating it yields CASSPPYTGLDEQFF. The whole variable domain, remainder taken from reference TRBV18 and TRBJ2-1, is NAGVMQNPRHLVRRRGQEARLRCSPMKGHSHVYWYRQLPEEGLKFMVYLQKENIIDESGMPKERFSAEFPKEGPSILRIQQVVRGDSAAYFCASSPPYTGLDEQFFGPGTRLTVL.